This T cell receptor beta chain was sequenced during a study of OX40 agonist ivuxolimab in advanced cancers. V was cut by 5 bases and J by 0 bases, with 10 bases left in between. Germline V CDR1 and CDR2: MGHRA, YSYEKL. The length of the CDR3 is 14 residues. Assay used: immunoSEQ multiplex PCR; TCRdb lists only in-frame clones, some missing. The top ten clones hold around half of a sample with 11,000 or so clones, more than 75% of them seen once. The source was CD4+ or CD8+ T cells sorted from blood, collected in a trial of the OX40 agonist ivuxolimab. V gene TRBV4-1 combines with J gene TRBJ2-5, with D maybe TRBD2 (5 bases). This receptor was obtained from an adult with an advanced solid tumor such as melanoma, head and neck, liver or kidney cancer. CDR3 region: CASSGAVYQETQYF. In DNA form, the CDR3 reads TGCGCCAGCAGCGGAGCGGTGTACCAAGAGACCCAGTACTTC.